The 26 T cell receptor beta chains listed next were all sequenced from one sample in a study of radiotherapy plus CTLA-4 blockade in lung cancer. This table comes from immunoSEQ multiplex PCR, and its TCRdb copy is limited to in-frame clones, with some not included. The profile shows just over 14,000 clones, roughly 72% of them singletons. Sequencing used peripheral blood, obtained from a patient treated with radiotherapy plus ipilimumab. All receptors come from a human donor with non-small cell lung cancer whose response to radiotherapy plus ipilimumab could not be evaluated.

The table lists this clone with a few counts. The chain joins TRBV19 to TRBJ1-2, with TRBD1 identical over 8 bases. The CDR3 covers 13 residues. V lost 5 bases, J lost 3 bases, and 2 bases stayed unmatched. Germline lookup yields CDR1 LNHDA and CDR2 SQIVND (reference sequence). The CDR3 region is CASSPQGDYGYTF. The CDR3 region has the DNA TGTGCCAGTAGTCCACAGGGGGACTATGGCTACACCTTC.

This chain links TRBV6-5 with TRBJ2-3; TRBD1 agrees at 8 bases. CDR3 length: 14 amino acids. Germline CDR1 MNHEY, CDR2 SVGAGI. The V segment lost 11 bases and the J segment 1 base; nucleotides outside the gene matches: 8. The CDR3 protein is CAVRDRIGTDTQYF. CDR3 bases: TGTGCCGTTAGGGACAGGATTGGCACAGATACGCAGTATTTT.

This clone was seen a few times. The chain recombines TRBV7-8 with TRBJ1-3, with D unresolved. Germline V gene data show CDR1 as SGHVS and CDR2 as FQNEAQ. The CDR3 covers 16 residues. V dropped 3 bases and J dropped 0 bases, with 12 bases sitting between them. The CDR3 DNA reads as TGTGCCAGCAGCTTGCCTGTGGGCCCCTCTGGAAACACCATATATTTT. Amino acids: CASSLPVGPSGNTIYF.

The gene calls are TRBV14 and TRBJ1-5; the match to TRBD1 covers 9 bases. The CDR3 contains 15 residues. V dropped 8 bases and J dropped 7; count of bases not matched to a gene: 12. CDR1 SGHDN and CDR2 FVKESK come from the germline V gene. The CDR3 is CASSEGTGSEQPQHF. DNA of the CDR3: TGTGCCAGCTCGGAAGGGACAGGGAGCGAGCAGCCCCAGCATTTT. The whole variable domain, filled in from reference TRBV14 and TRBJ1-5, reads EAGVTQFPSHSVIEKGQTVTLRCDPISGHDNLYWYRRVMGKEIKFLLHFVKESKQDESGMPNNRFLAERTGGTYSTLKVQPAELEDSGVYFCASSEGTGSEQPQHFGDGTRLSIL.

There are a few counts of this clone. The chain couples TRBV6-4 to TRBJ1-6; D remains ambiguous. Germline V gene data show CDR1 as MRHNA and CDR2 as SNTAGT. This CDR3 has 14 amino acids. V dropped 2 bases and J dropped 7 bases, with 9 bases sitting between them. The CDR3, as DNA: TGTGCCAGCAGTGACACCCCACAGAATTCACCCCTCCACTTT. It codes for CASSDTPQNSPLHF.

The V gene is TRBV5-1, the J gene TRBJ1-3; a weak D match, TRBD1 (5 bases). Germline assignment: CDR1 SGHRS and CDR2 YFSETQ. The CDR3 is 15 residues long. V was pared by 0 bases and J by 0 bases, with 7 bases between. CDR3 bases: TGCGCCAGCAGCTTGGCAGGGTTCTCTGGAAACACCATATATTTT. It translates to CASSLAGFSGNTIYF.

This clone was seen more than once but under ten times. The V and J genes are TRBV4-1 and TRBJ1-3; tentatively, D is TRBD1 (5 bases). Germline lookup yields CDR1 MGHRA and CDR2 YSYEKL. The ends were cut back, 4 bases at V and 7 bases at J, with 17 bases in the middle. The CDR3 consists of 15 residues. CDR3 nucleotide sequence: TGCGCCAGCAGCCCGCCGGGGGTCGGGGGGAACACCATATATTTT. It is translated as CASSPPGVGGNTIYF.

This clone was observed a handful of times. The chain is built from TRBV5-1 and TRBJ2-3; D is unresolved. The V gene lost 2 bases and the J gene lost 4 bases, with 17 bases spanning the gap. The CDR3 runs 16 residues. Germline values: CDR1 SGHRS, CDR2 YFSETQ. CDR3 DNA sequence: TGCGCCAGCAGCTTAGGAACATCCGCGGTGGCAGATACGCAGTATTTT. It specifies CASSLGTSAVADTQYF.

The rearrangement links TRBV25-1 to TRBJ2-2, with 9 bases identical to TRBD2. The CDR3 sequence is 16 residues long. V shed 9 bases and J 5 bases; nucleotides not matched to a gene: 13. CDR1 MGHDK and CDR2 SYGVNS come from the germline V gene. As DNA, the CDR3 is TGTGCCAGTCGACCTCCGGGACTAGCTGGGACCGGGGAGCTGTTTTTT. Its protein is CASRPPGLAGTGELFF.

The chain uses TRBV30 and TRBJ2-2; 9 nucleotides agree with TRBD2. The CDR3 contains 15 residues. Looked up from germline, CDR1 is GTSNPN and CDR2 is SVGIG (reference sequence). After removal of 4 bases from V and 7 bases from J, the junction contained 10 bases not matched to a gene. The DNA of the CDR3 is TGTGCCTGGACGACAGCGGGGGGAGTCGGCGGGGAGCTGTTTTTT. It specifies CAWTTAGGVGGELFF.

DNA of the CDR3: TGCGCCAGCAGGGGGACAGGGGCTGGAAACACCATATATTTT. This sequence encodes CASRGTGAGNTIYF. This chain uses TRBV5-1 with TRBJ1-3, with 10 bases identical to TRBD1. The junction had 1 base not matched to a gene; V was cut back by 5 bases and J by 2 bases. CDR1 is SGHRS and CDR2 is YFSETQ in the germline V gene. The CDR3 is made up of 14 amino acids.

This chain connects TRBV7-9 to TRBJ2-3; D is unclear. Germline assignment: CDR1 SEHNR and CDR2 FQNEAQ (reference sequence). The CDR3 runs to 14 residues. Trimming stripped 1 base from V and 5 bases from J, with 10 bases between. In DNA form, the CDR3 reads TGTGCCAGCAGCTTAGTAGGCGGCGGAGATACGCAGTATTTT. Encoded protein: CASSLVGGGDTQYF.

The chain carries TRBV4-2 and TRBJ2-1, with D possibly matching TRBD2 (7 bases). With 0 bases removed from V and 7 bases from J, the gap between germline ends came to 13 bases. The CDR3 is 15 amino acids. Looked up from germline, CDR1 is LGHNA and CDR2 is YNFKEQ. CDR3 loop: CASSQERGGANEQFF. The CDR3 DNA reads TGTGCCAGCAGCCAAGAGAGAGGGGGGGCAAATGAGCAGTTCTTC.

This clone was observed a handful of times. The J gene is TRBJ2-1, the V gene TRBV19; weak D call: TRBD1 (5 bases). The germline gives CDR1 LNHDA, CDR2 SQIVND (reference sequence). This CDR3 has 15 amino acids. V gave up 5 bases and J gave up 9 bases, with 20 bases separating them. CDR3 amino acids: CASSVAGSRGGEQFF. The DNA of the CDR3 is TGTGCCAGTAGTGTAGCTGGGTCTAGGGGCGGTGAGCAGTTCTTC. Looking up the rest from reference TRBV19 and TRBJ2-1 gives the full variable domain: DGGITQSPKYLFRKEGQNVTLSCEQNLNHDAMYWYRQDPGQGLRLIYYSQIVNDFQKGDIAEGYSVSREKKESFPLTVTSAQKNPTAFYLCASSVAGSRGGEQFFGPGTRLTVL.

V usage is TRBV7-2 and J usage is TRBJ2-5, with TRBD1 matching 7 bases. This CDR3 is 16 amino acids long. Trimming at V came to 5 bases and at J to 0 bases, leaving 9 bases not matched to a gene. Germline CDR1 and CDR2: SGHTA and FQGNSA. CDR3 sequence (DNA): TGTGCCAGCAGCCTAGGGGTAGGGGGCAACCAAGAGACCCAGTACTTC. Its protein product is CASSLGVGGNQETQYF.

The chain has TRBV19 and TRBJ2-7; 11 positions match TRBD2. CDR3 length equals 19 residues. Germline CDR1 and CDR2: LNHDA and SQIVND (reference sequence). J was trimmed by 0 bases and V by 1 base; bases with no gene match: 11. The CDR3 sequence: CASSIALILAGGFSYEQYF. DNA for the CDR3: TGTGCCAGTAGTATAGCCCTCATTCTAGCGGGGGGATTCTCCTACGAGCAGTACTTC.

This clone was seen just once. The rearrangement links TRBV5-1 to TRBJ1-2, with a possible D match to TRBD1 (6 bases). The length of the CDR3 is 15 residues. Germline V gene lookup returns CDR1 SGHRS and CDR2 YFSETQ. The V end lost 0 bases, the J end lost 4 bases, and 13 bases lay between the germline ends. CDR3 sequence (DNA): TGCGCCAGCAGCTTGGCTCAGGGGCGCGGCTATGGCTACACCTTC. Protein product: CASSLAQGRGYGYTF. Together with reference TRBV5-1 and TRBJ1-2, the CDR3 gives the full variable domain: KAGVTQTPRYLIKTRGQQVTLSCSPISGHRSVSWYQQTPGQGLQFLFEYFSETQRNKGNFPGRFSGRQFSNSRSEMNVSTLELGDSALYLCASSLAQGRGYGYTFGSGTRLTVV.

In DNA form, the CDR3 reads TGTGCCAGCAGCCAAGATGAGGGACAGCCCTACAATGAGCAGTTCTTC. Protein sequence: CASSQDEGQPYNEQFF. The J gene is TRBJ2-1, the V gene TRBV4-2, with 7 bases identical to TRBD1. Germline loops: CDR1 LGHNA, CDR2 YNFKEQ. The length of the CDR3 is 16 residues. V lost 0 bases, J lost 2 bases, and 4 bases stayed unmatched.

This clone was picked up a small number of times. The genes are TRBV5-4 and TRBJ1-2, with TRBD1 matching over 11 bases. The CDR3 has 15 residues. V dropped 3 bases and J dropped 6; count of bases not matched to a gene: 7. Germline loops: CDR1 SGHNT, CDR2 YYREEE (reference sequence). The CDR3 sequence is CASSSPPGQGDGYTF. Written as DNA, the CDR3 is TGTGCCAGCAGCTCGCCCCCGGGACAGGGGGATGGCTACACCTTC.

This clone occurred a few times. V is TRBV6-1 and J is TRBJ1-2; TRBD1 matches at 7 bases. This CDR3 spans 19 amino acids. Germline CDR1 and CDR2: MNHNS and SASEGT. Unmatched junction bases numbered 18, after V lost 2 bases and J lost 3 bases. The chain's CDR3 is CASSELPGQPPMGDYGYTF. In DNA form, the CDR3 reads TGTGCCAGCAGTGAACTACCGGGACAGCCTCCTATGGGGGACTATGGCTACACCTTC.

The chain recombines TRBV6-1 with TRBJ2-1; TRBD2 agrees at 14 bases. CDR1 is MNHNS and CDR2 is SASEGT in the germline V gene. J was trimmed by 7 bases and V by 2 bases; bases with no gene match: 13. CDR3 length equals 19 residues. CDR3 loop: CASSEFLTSGGALKNEQFF. CDR3 in DNA: TGTGCCAGCAGTGAATTTCTGACTAGCGGGGGGGCCCTTAAGAATGAGCAGTTCTTC.

The chain carries TRBV18 and TRBJ1-1; D gene unclear. This CDR3 contains 14 residues. Trimming removed 8 bases at V and 2 bases at J, with 15 bases between. Germline V lookup: CDR1 KGHSH, CDR2 LQKENI. CDR3 bases: TGTGCCAGCCGAGGCCTCACGGCCAACACTGAAGCTTTCTTT. As protein: CASRGLTANTEAFF.

This sequence joins TRBV5-1 and TRBJ2-1; D remains ambiguous. This CDR3 has 15 amino acids. The V gene's germline CDR1 is SGHRS and CDR2 YFSETQ. V was shortened by 1 base and J by 2 bases, with 10 bases between the two germline ends. CDR3 region: CASSLSLQTYNEQFF. CDR3 coding DNA: TGCGCCAGCAGCTTGAGCCTACAGACCTACAATGAGCAGTTCTTC.

This chain links TRBV7-7 with TRBJ1-1; possibly TRBD1 for D (5 bases). Germline V gene data show CDR1 as SSHAT and CDR2 as FNYEAQ (reference sequence). The germline V and J ends were trimmed by 3 bases and 1 base, with 9 bases remaining between them. The CDR3 is 14 residues long. The CDR3 sequence is CASSLCTGNTEAFF. CDR3 sequence (DNA): TGTGCCAGCAGCTTGTGTACAGGGAACACTGAAGCTTTCTTT.

V gene TRBV27 combines with J gene TRBJ1-4, with D possibly being TRBD1 (6 bases). Trimming took off 2 bases at V and 0 bases at J, with 13 bases between the two ends. From germline, CDR1 is MNHEY and CDR2 SMNVEV (reference sequence). The CDR3 runs to 17 residues. Here the CDR3 reads CASSLNRDLATNEKLFF. The CDR3 DNA reads TGTGCCAGCAGTTTAAACAGGGATTTAGCAACTAATGAAAAACTGTTTTTT.

V and J are TRBV18 and TRBJ2-5, with D hard to call. The J call is uncertain, as TRBJ2-7 better fits the DNA end. This CDR3 contains 15 residues. Germline lookup yields CDR1 KGHSH and CDR2 LQKENI. As DNA, the CDR3 is TGTGCCAGCTCCCCTGCCTCGGCCACCGGCGGCGAGCAGTACTTC. Translating gives CASSPASATGGEQYF.